This T cell receptor (beta chain) was profiled in a study of cytomegalovirus exposure and HLA in healthy donors. At the level of the study: Tens of millions of unique TCRs from HLA-typed donors were held in an early release of data.

Whereas donors were nominally healthy upon sampling, unrecorded immune exposures were probable. The PCR contained 60 Vbeta and 13 Jbeta primers. Sequencing used immunoSEQ multiplex PCR; TCRdb keeps in-frame clones, though not all of them. The sample has some 200,000 clones, around 80% seen once. Details on this clone: Its cognate antigen is unknown.

Study-level findings and limits: Apart from CMV serostatus, no immune exposure information was available. In a later analysis, an Asian-associated ancestry cluster reportedly showed fewer N-insertions than the approximately 670-donor mean.

The CDR3 extends over 16 amino acids. The TCR was taken from a man aged 45-65 years in good health and CMV-seronegative. Sequences were obtained from PBMCs. J is TRBJ2-7 and V is TRBV12-1; TRBD2 was called by the table and not checked on the DNA. TRBV12-1 is termed a pseudogene. This CDR3 is CASSLRLARCPYEQYF. The CDR3 DNA is TGTGCCAGCAGCTTAAGACTAGCCAGATGTCCCTACGAGCAGTACTTC.